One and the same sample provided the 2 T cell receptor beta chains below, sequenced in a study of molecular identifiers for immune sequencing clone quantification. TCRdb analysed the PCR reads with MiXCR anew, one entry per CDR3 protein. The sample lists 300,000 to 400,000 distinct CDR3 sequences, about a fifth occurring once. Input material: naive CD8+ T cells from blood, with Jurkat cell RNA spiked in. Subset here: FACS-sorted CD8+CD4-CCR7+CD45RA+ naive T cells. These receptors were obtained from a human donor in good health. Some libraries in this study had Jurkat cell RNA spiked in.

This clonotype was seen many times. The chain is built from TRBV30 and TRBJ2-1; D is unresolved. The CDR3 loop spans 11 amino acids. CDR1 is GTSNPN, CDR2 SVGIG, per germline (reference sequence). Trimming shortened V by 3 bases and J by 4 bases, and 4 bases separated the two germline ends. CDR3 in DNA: TGTGCCTGGAGAGGGTACAATGAGCAGTTCTTC. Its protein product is CAWRGYNEQFF.

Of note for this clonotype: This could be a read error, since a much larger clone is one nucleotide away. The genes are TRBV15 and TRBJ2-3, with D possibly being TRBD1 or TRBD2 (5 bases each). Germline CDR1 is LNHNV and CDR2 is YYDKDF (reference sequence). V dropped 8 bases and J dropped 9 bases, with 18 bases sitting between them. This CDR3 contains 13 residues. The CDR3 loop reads CATGVRRDLTQYF. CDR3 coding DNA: TGTGCCACCGGCGTACGTCGGGACCTAACGCAGTATTTT. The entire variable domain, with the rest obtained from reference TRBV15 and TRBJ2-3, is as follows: DAMVIQNPRYQVTQFGKPVTLSCSQTLNHNVMYWYQQKSSQAPKLLFHYYDKDFNNEADTPDNFQSRRPNTSFCFLDIRSPGLGDTAMYLCATGVRRDLTQYFGPGTRLTVL.